One and the same sample provided the 22 T cell receptor beta chains below, sequenced in a study of siplizumab effects on memory and regulatory T cells. The table came from immunoSEQ multiplex PCR; TCRdb's copy has only in-frame clones and leaves some out. The sample has about 110,000 clones, over 85% seen once. Sequenced: CD4+ T cells sorted from blood. The receptors stem from a human donor in good health.

The rearrangement joins TRBV27 to TRBJ2-7; TRBD2 matches at 7 bases. The V gene end was trimmed by 2 bases and the J gene end by 6 bases; junction bases not matched to a gene: 7. CDR1 is MNHEY and CDR2 is SMNVEV in the germline V gene (reference sequence). CDR3 size: 14 residues. The CDR3 nucleotides read TGTGCCAGCAGTTTAAGGCAGGGAGGGAGCGAGCAGTACTTC. This sequence encodes CASSLRQGGSEQYF.

V usage is TRBV6-5 and J usage is TRBJ2-7; the D gene is possibly TRBD2 (6 bases). The CDR3 has 16 amino acids. Between the trimmed V and J ends, which lost 0 bases and 3 bases, there was a span of 15 bases. Germline V lookup: CDR1 MNHEY, CDR2 SVGAGI. CDR3: CASSYSLGPGDYEQYF. CDR3 in DNA: TGTGCCAGCAGTTACTCGTTGGGACCGGGAGACTACGAGCAGTACTTC.

The chain joins TRBV11-3 to TRBJ1-1; D call uncertain. V lost 5 bases to trimming and J lost 3 bases, with 13 bases between them. CDR1 is SGHNT and CDR2 is YENEEA in the germline V gene. This CDR3 is 14 amino acids long. In DNA form, the CDR3 reads TGTGCCAGCAGCCCGACCGCGGTTCACACTGAAGCTTTCTTT. This gives the protein CASSPTAVHTEAFF.

The CDR3: CASSLAQQETQYF. As DNA, the CDR3 is TGTGCCAGCAGCTTAGCGCAGCAAGAGACCCAGTACTTC. J is TRBJ2-5 and V is TRBV11-2; D gene ambiguous. From germline, CDR1 is SGHAT and CDR2 FQNNGV. Trimming stripped 1 base from V and 2 bases from J, with 5 bases between. The CDR3 loop spans 13 amino acids. Full variable domain (outside the CDR3, taken from reference TRBV11-2 and TRBJ2-5): EAGVAQSPRYKIIEKRQSVAFWCNPISGHATLYWYQQILGQGPKLLIQFQNNGVVDDSQLPKDRFSAERLKGVDSTLKIQPAKLEDSAVYLCASSLAQQETQYFGPGTRLLVL.

This chain links TRBV5-1 with TRBJ1-2, with TRBD1 matching 8 bases. Germline CDR1 SGHRS, CDR2 YFSETQ. The CDR3 is 17 residues long. The trim removed 4 bases at V and 0 bases at J, leaving 11 bases unmatched. The CDR3 DNA reads as TGCGCCAGCAGCCCAGGGGGGACAGGATCTTCTAACTATGGCTACACCTTC. Encoded protein: CASSPGGTGSSNYGYTF.

For this clone: The junction departs from the called germline gene at one end, perhaps through a read error. This chain joins TRBV7-7 and TRBJ2-1, with TRBD2 as a possible D gene (6 bases). Germline loops: CDR1 SSHAT, CDR2 FNYEAQ (reference sequence). The CDR3 is 13 amino acids. The CDR3 loop reads CASSKTRYDEQFF. The CDR3 nucleotides are TGTGCTAGCAGCAAGACTAGATATGATGAGCAGTTCTTC.

The chain uses TRBV9 and TRBJ2-6; D ambiguous. The CDR3 has 15 amino acids. Per the germline V gene, CDR1 is SGDLS and CDR2 is YYNGEE. Trimming left V 4 bases short and J 0 bases short, with 8 bases between. The CDR3, as DNA: TGTGCCAGCAGCTTTACAGCCTCTGGGGCCAACGTCCTGACTTTC. It encodes CASSFTASGANVLTF.

This clone was recorded a few times. The rearrangement joins TRBV19 to TRBJ1-2; D gene ambiguous. The CDR3 length is 11 residues. Trimming stripped 4 bases from V and 4 bases from J, with 4 bases between. CDR1 is LNHDA and CDR2 is SQIVND in the germline V gene (reference sequence). CDR3 in DNA: TGTGCCAGTAGTAGGGGCTATGGCTACACCTTC. This translates into CASSRGYGYTF.

J is TRBJ1-2 and V is TRBV6-5; tentative D call: TRBD1 (5 bases). Trimming stripped 6 bases from V and 5 bases from J, with 19 bases between. CDR1 is MNHEY, CDR2 SVGAGI, per germline. The CDR3 totals 15 residues. In nucleotides, the CDR3 is TGTGCCAGCAGACCCCAGGGCCCGCGGGATTATGGCTACACCTTC. Residues: CASRPQGPRDYGYTF.

V is TRBV5-1 and J is TRBJ2-4; D possibly uses TRBD1 or TRBD2 (5 bases each). Trimming pared 8 bases from V and 0 bases from J, leaving 21 bases between. Germline V gene lookup returns CDR1 SGHRS and CDR2 YFSETQ. The CDR3 covers 17 residues. DNA for the CDR3: TGCGCCAGTACCCGGGACGGGCAAACCTTAGCCAAAAACATTCAGTACTTC. This encodes CASTRDGQTLAKNIQYF. Full variable domain (rest looked up from reference TRBV5-1 and TRBJ2-4): KAGVTQTPRYLIKTRGQQVTLSCSPISGHRSVSWYQQTPGQGLQFLFEYFSETQRNKGNFPGRFSGRQFSNSRSEMNVSTLELGDSALYLCASTRDGQTLAKNIQYFGAGTRLSVL.

The rearrangement uses TRBV9 and TRBJ1-5, with 7 nucleotides matching TRBD1. This CDR3 contains 20 residues. Germline V lookup: CDR1 SGDLS, CDR2 YYNGEE. Trimming at V came to 2 bases and at J to 4 bases, leaving 21 bases not matched to a gene. CDR3 coding DNA: TGTGCCAGCAGCGTGCCGCCCTGTCAGGGGGGGGCCGCCTCAAATCAGCCCCAGCATTTT. Translation gives CASSVPPCQGGAASNQPQHF. Based on the CDR3 plus reference TRBV9 and TRBJ1-5, the full variable domain is DSGVTQTPKHLITATGQRVTLRCSPRSGDLSVYWYQQSLDQGLQFLIQYYNGEERAKGNILERFSAQQFPDLHSELNLSSLELGDSALYFCASSVPPCQGGAASNQPQHFGDGTRLSIL.

The chain couples TRBV4-1 to TRBJ2-7; D possibly matches TRBD1 or TRBD2 (5 bases each). Germline values: CDR1 MGHRA, CDR2 YSYEKL. Trimming took off 5 bases at V and 0 bases at J, with 17 bases between the two ends. The CDR3 sequence is 16 residues long. The CDR3 DNA reads as TGCGCCAGCAGCGCGAATCAGGGACCGTACTCCTACGAGCAGTACTTC. This encodes CASSANQGPYSYEQYF.

The chain has TRBV21-1 and TRBJ1-3; the tabulated D call, TRBD1, remains unverified against the DNA. TRBV21-1 represents a pseudogene. CDR3 size: 14 residues. The CDR3 region has the DNA TGTGCCAGCCCAAGGGACAGGGGACGCAACACCATATATTTT. As protein: CASPRDRGRNTIYF.

This clone has just one count. V and J are TRBV7-2 and TRBJ1-1; D possibly corresponds to TRBD1 (5 bases). Germline V gene sequence: CDR1 SGHTA, CDR2 FQGNSA. The V and J ends lost 5 bases and 0 bases respectively, with 13 bases between them. The CDR3 runs to 15 residues. The CDR3 DNA follows: TGTGCCAGCAGCGGGGGAGGGACGGTGAACACTGAAGCTTTCTTT. Encoded protein: CASSGGGTVNTEAFF.

The V gene is TRBV6-1, the J gene TRBJ2-7; D perhaps matches TRBD1 (5 bases). V was pared by 7 bases and J by 7 bases, with 23 bases between. CDR1 and CDR2 (germline): MNHNS, SASEGT. The CDR3 loop spans 15 amino acids. DNA for the CDR3: TGTGCCAGCACCCCAGGTCCCGGTGGGGCGTGGGAGCAGTACTTC. Its translation: CASTPGPGGAWEQYF.

The V call is TRBV19, the J call TRBJ1-3, with 9 bases fitting TRBD1. Trimming removed 4 bases from V and 1 base from J; junction bases left unmatched: 5. This CDR3 spans 16 amino acids. Germline V lookup: CDR1 LNHDA, CDR2 SQIVND (reference sequence). This CDR3 reads CASSTQGQGSGNTIYF. The CDR3 nucleotides are TGTGCCAGTAGTACCCAGGGACAGGGTTCTGGAAACACCATATATTTT.

This clone was detected only once. The chain couples TRBV2 to TRBJ2-7; the D gene is possibly TRBD2 (5 bases). The length of the CDR3 is 14 residues. In germline, CDR1 is SNHLY, CDR2 FYNNEI. V shed 2 bases and J shed 7 bases, with 15 bases lying between them. The CDR3 sequence: CASSEREHFWEQYF. The CDR3 nucleotides are TGTGCCAGCAGTGAAAGGGAGCACTTTTGGGAGCAGTACTTC.

J is TRBJ2-2 and V is TRBV9; 9 bases fit TRBD2. This CDR3 spans 16 amino acids. The junction had 1 base not matched to a gene; V was cut back by 0 bases and J by 1 base. The germline V gene encodes CDR1 SGDLS and CDR2 YYNGEE. CDR3 nucleotide sequence: TGTGCCAGCAGCGTAGATAGCGGGAGGAACACCGGGGAGCTGTTTTTT. Translating gives CASSVDSGRNTGELFF. The full variable domain, completed using reference TRBV9 and TRBJ2-2, is DSGVTQTPKHLITATGQRVTLRCSPRSGDLSVYWYQQSLDQGLQFLIQYYNGEERAKGNILERFSAQQFPDLHSELNLSSLELGDSALYFCASSVDSGRNTGELFFGEGSRLTVL.

This sequence joins TRBV4-1 and TRBJ2-2; D may be TRBD1 (5 bases). The CDR3 is 18 amino acids. Germline values: CDR1 MGHRA, CDR2 YSYEKL. V lost 4 bases, J lost 2 bases, and 20 bases lay in between. The CDR3 loop reads CASSPFGKTGTNTGELFF. The CDR3, as DNA: TGCGCCAGCAGCCCGTTCGGAAAAACAGGCACAAACACCGGGGAGCTGTTTTTT.

The genes are TRBV4-1 and TRBJ1-1; D ambiguous. CDR1 and CDR2 (germline): MGHRA, YSYEKL. This CDR3 is built from 16 residues. The V gene lost 0 bases and the J gene lost 1 base, with 12 bases spanning the gap. Here the CDR3 reads CASSQEDIGWNTEAFF. The CDR3 nucleotides are TGCGCCAGCAGCCAAGAGGATATCGGGTGGAACACTGAAGCTTTCTTT.

The gene calls are TRBV6-1 and TRBJ2-2, with TRBD1 matching over 11 bases. Trimming took 8 bases from V and 6 from J; bases not matched to a gene: 5. This CDR3 is built from 14 residues. The V gene's germline CDR1 is MNHNS and CDR2 SASEGT. Written as DNA, the CDR3 is TGTGCCAGCCAGACGGGACAGGGGGCCGGGGAGCTGTTTTTT. It is translated as CASQTGQGAGELFF.

The rearrangement uses TRBV6-5 and TRBJ1-4; a weak D match, TRBD1 (5 bases). In germline, CDR1 is MNHEY, CDR2 SVGAGI. The CDR3 is 13 residues long. V was trimmed by 5 bases and J by 7 bases, leaving 11 bases between them. CDR3 in amino acids: CASSARGGEKLFF. CDR3 DNA: TGTGCCAGCAGTGCCCGGGGGGGTGAAAAACTGTTTTTT.